The 20 T cell receptor beta chains in this list originate from one sample, sequenced in a study of T cell responses to AZD1222 COVID-19 vaccine. Only in-frame clones appear in the TCRdb table, and some are missing; sequencing was by immunoSEQ multiplex PCR. The sample records tens of thousands of clones, more than 70% being singletons. The source was peripheral blood, collected on day 0 of AZD1222 vaccination. All receptors derive from an adult in good health.

This chain links TRBV30 with TRBJ1-1, with D maybe TRBD1 (5 bases). The CDR3 runs to 17 residues. From germline, CDR1 is GTSNPN and CDR2 SVGIG (reference sequence). The germline V and J ends were trimmed by 0 bases and 1 base, with 18 bases remaining between them. CDR3 bases: TGTGCCTGGAGTGTACCGAGCCGACGACAGACGAACACTGAAGCTTTCTTT. Translation gives CAWSVPSRRQTNTEAFF.

The rearrangement uses TRBV14 and TRBJ2-7; D possibly matches TRBD1 or TRBD2 (5 bases each). Trimming took off 8 bases at V and 4 bases at J, with 15 bases between the two ends. The CDR3 loop spans 13 amino acids. CDR1 SGHDN and CDR2 FVKESK come from the germline V gene. The CDR3 bases are TGTGCCAGCTTCAGGGCTAGAGGGTACGAGCAGTACTTC. It yields the protein CASFRARGYEQYF.

The chain links TRBV19 to TRBJ1-2; 7 bases match TRBD1. The germline gives CDR1 LNHDA, CDR2 SQIVND (reference sequence). The V gene end was trimmed by 3 bases and the J gene end by 4 bases; junction bases not matched to a gene: 8. This CDR3 is 15 amino acids long. The CDR3 region is CASSMTNRDSYGYTF. CDR3 nucleotide sequence: TGTGCCAGTAGTATGACTAACCGGGACAGCTATGGCTACACCTTC.

The genes are TRBV6-5 and TRBJ1-4, with TRBD1 as a possible D gene (5 bases). V gave up 5 bases and J gave up 7 bases, with 11 bases separating them. Germline lookup yields CDR1 MNHEY and CDR2 SVGAGI. The CDR3 runs 13 residues. The CDR3, as DNA: TGTGCCAGCAGTCGCAGGGAAGGTGAAAAACTGTTTTTT. Residues: CASSRREGEKLFF.

This clone was counted once. This rearrangement joins TRBV5-1 to TRBJ2-3; tentatively, D is TRBD2 (5 bases). Trimming took 4 bases from V and 2 from J, leaving 17 bases between them. From germline, CDR1 is SGHRS and CDR2 YFSETQ. This CDR3 has 16 amino acids. The CDR3 is CASSASAQRSTDTQYF. The CDR3 DNA reads TGCGCCAGCAGCGCGTCGGCCCAGCGGTCCACAGATACGCAGTATTTT.

The chain has TRBV12-3 or TRBV12-4 and TRBJ2-5, with D hard to call. The V gene lost 6 bases and the J gene lost 4 bases, with 6 bases spanning the gap. The CDR3 extends over 11 amino acids. The CDR3, as DNA: TGTGCCAGCAGCCTGCGAGAGACCCAGTACTTC. Its protein product is CASSLRETQYF.

The chain combines TRBV23-1 with TRBJ1-2; possibly TRBD1 for D (5 bases). TRBV23-1 is reported as an ORF; its role is uncertain. Trimming took off 2 bases at V and 6 bases at J, with 28 bases between the two ends. The length of the CDR3 is 19 residues. The chain's CDR3 is CASSQIGDGTSFFVHGYTF. CDR3 in DNA: TGCGCCAGCAGTCAAATCGGGGACGGGACGTCGTTTTTTGTTCATGGCTACACCTTC.

This CDR3 reads CASSKPYAGQATYEQYF. The CDR3 DNA reads as TGTGCCAGCAGCAAGCCGTACGCGGGACAGGCCACCTACGAGCAGTACTTC. The chain is built from TRBV21-1 and TRBJ2-7; the DNA was not used to check the table's D call, TRBD1. TRBV21-1 is flagged as a pseudogene. The CDR3 has 17 amino acids.

The genes are TRBV5-1 and TRBJ1-2; 9 positions agree with TRBD1. Germline V lookup: CDR1 SGHRS, CDR2 YFSETQ. The CDR3 is 13 amino acids. V gave up 4 bases and J gave up 4 bases; unmatched junction bases: 2. CDR3 bases: TGCGCCAGCAGCGAGGACAGGGGCTATGGCTACACCTTC. Amino acid sequence: CASSEDRGYGYTF.

This clone was detected only a few times. The chain is built from TRBV10-1 and TRBJ1-1, with D uncertain. V was clipped by 0 bases and J by 11 bases, with 13 bases between them. The CDR3 sequence is 13 residues long. The germline V gene has CDR1 WNHNN and CDR2 SYGVQD (reference sequence). The CDR3 reads CASSESGSPEAFF. The CDR3 coding sequence is TGCGCCAGCAGTGAGTCGGGCAGCCCCGAGGCTTTCTTT.

The chain is built from TRBV2 and TRBJ1-1; tentatively, D is TRBD1 (6 bases). The CDR3 covers 14 residues. Trimming left V 5 bases short and J 1 base short, with 11 bases between. Looked up from germline, CDR1 is SNHLY and CDR2 is FYNNEI. The CDR3 spells CASSRRTENTEAFF. The DNA of the CDR3 is TGTGCCAGCAGTCGTCGGACAGAGAACACTGAAGCTTTCTTT.

The V gene is TRBV28, the J gene TRBJ2-7, with D perhaps matching TRBD2 (5 bases). Germline assignment: CDR1 MDHEN and CDR2 SYDVKM. V was shortened by 4 bases and J by 3 bases, with 16 bases between the two germline ends. This CDR3 is built from 15 residues. CDR3 loop: CASSSTDWLNYEQYF. CDR3 DNA sequence: TGTGCCAGCAGTTCTACGGACTGGTTGAACTACGAGCAGTACTTC.

The gene calls are TRBV7-8 and TRBJ2-1; 13 bases are a match to TRBD2. V was clipped by 1 base and J by 9 bases; unmatched bases: 9. This CDR3 is built from 17 residues. CDR1 is SGHVS and CDR2 is FQNEAQ in the germline V gene. CDR3 in amino acids: CASSLGVGTSGIFEQFF. The CDR3 nucleotides read TGTGCCAGCAGCTTAGGTGTGGGGACTAGCGGGATATTTGAGCAGTTCTTC. Full variable domain (missing parts from reference TRBV7-8 and TRBJ2-1): GAGVSQSPRYKVAKRGQDVALRCDPISGHVSLFWYQQALGQGPEFLTYFQNEAQLDKSGLPSDRFFAERPEGSVSTLKIQRTQQEDSAVYLCASSLGVGTSGIFEQFFGPGTRLTVL.

This CDR3 is CASSSDANNSPLHF. The CDR3 bases are TGTGCCAGCAGTTCGGACGCGAATAATTCACCCCTCCACTTT. This sequence joins TRBV25-1 and TRBJ1-6, with D hard to call. Looked up from germline, CDR1 is MGHDK and CDR2 is SYGVNS. V lost 5 bases to trimming and J lost 5 bases, with 10 bases between them. The CDR3 consists of 14 residues.

This chain links TRBV15 with TRBJ1-3; D ambiguous. Germline V gene sequence: CDR1 LNHNV, CDR2 YYDKDF (reference sequence). The CDR3 length is 16 residues. The V and J ends lost 1 base and 0 bases respectively, with 10 bases between them. In DNA, the CDR3 is TGTGCCACCAGCAGAGGGGAGAGGAGCTCTGGAAACACCATATATTTT. It yields the protein CATSRGERSSGNTIYF.

This chain uses TRBV7-2 with TRBJ2-5, with 9 bases matching TRBD2. CDR1 is SGHTA, CDR2 FQGNSA, per germline. The CDR3 runs to 17 residues. V dropped 5 bases and J dropped 1; count of bases not matched to a gene: 11. CDR3 residues: CASSPGRTSVGQETQYF. CDR3 DNA sequence: TGTGCCAGCAGCCCGGGGAGGACTAGCGTCGGCCAAGAGACCCAGTACTTC.

V gene TRBV27 combines with J gene TRBJ2-7; D is possibly TRBD1 (5 bases). With 2 bases removed from V and 3 bases from J, the gap between germline ends came to 11 bases. There are 14 residues in the CDR3. CDR1 is MNHEY and CDR2 is SMNVEV in the germline V gene (reference sequence). The CDR3 nucleotides are TGTGCCAGCAGTTTAGCAGGGCGCGGCTACGAGCAGTACTTC. Amino acid sequence: CASSLAGRGYEQYF.

V usage is TRBV4-1 and J usage is TRBJ1-1, with 10 nucleotides matching TRBD1. The CDR3 loop spans 17 amino acids. Germline V lookup: CDR1 MGHRA, CDR2 YSYEKL. V trimming: 1 base; J trimming: 5 bases; junction bases outside the gene matches: 10. The CDR3 nucleotides are TGCGCCAGCAGCCAAGCATCGGACAGGGGGTGGGGAACTGAAGCTTTCTTT. Amino acid sequence: CASSQASDRGWGTEAFF.

This rearrangement joins TRBV18 to TRBJ2-7; no clear D. Trimming pared 0 bases from V and 6 bases from J, leaving 9 bases between. The CDR3 spans 13 residues. Germline V gene lookup returns CDR1 KGHSH and CDR2 LQKENI. The CDR3 region is CASSPPSQPEQYF. CDR3 in DNA: TGTGCCAGCTCACCACCTTCCCAACCCGAGCAGTACTTC.

CDR3 sequence reads: CASSPLITGELFF. The CDR3 bases are TGTGCCAGCAGCCCCCTGATTACCGGGGAGCTGTTTTTT. The gene calls are TRBV3-1 (or the pseudogene TRBV3-2) and TRBJ2-2; D uncertain. The CDR3 length is 13 residues. CDR1 and CDR2 (germline): LGHDT, YNNKEL (reference sequence). V was pared by 4 bases and J by 5 bases, with 8 bases between.